This T cell receptor beta chain was observed in a study of T cells in Graves' hyperthyroidism and ophthalmopathy. The trim removed 5 bases at V and 1 base at J, leaving 10 bases unmatched. This CDR3 has 15 amino acids. CDR1 and CDR2 (germline): DFQATT, SNEGSKA (reference sequence). At least ten counts were recorded for this clonotype. The investigators amplified TCR beta CDR3 regions from RNA transcripts. The HTBI primer set drove a first-round RT-PCR of the TCR CDR3. TCRdb processed the multiplex PCR reads anew with MiXCR; each CDR3 protein has one entry. This sample has hundreds of thousands of distinct CDR3 sequences, with 14% to 15% found just once.

The gene calls are TRBV20-1 and TRBJ2-5; 7 bases are shared with TRBD1. The receptor's source is a woman aged 40 to 49 with Graves' ophthalmopathy. Sequencing was carried out using blood. The CDR3 reads CSASQGTPTQETQYF. CDR3 DNA: TGCAGTGCTTCACAGGGGACCCCTACCCAAGAGACCCAGTACTTC.